These 7 T cell receptor beta chains originate from one sample sequenced in a study of long-term antiretroviral therapy in people with HIV. Survey-level immunoSEQ v3.0 assays were run. TCRdb's copy holds only in-frame clones and misses some; the assay was immunoSEQ multiplex PCR. The profile shows 20,000 to 30,000 clones, roughly 86% of them singletons. Sequenced material: unsorted PBMCs, taken 1.9 years after starting antiretroviral therapy. The receptors here all came from a woman between 25 and 40 years old with HIV.

V usage is TRBV11-2 and J usage is TRBJ1-5, with D unclear. Germline values: CDR1 SGHAT, CDR2 FQNNGV. V was pared by 1 base and J by 2 bases, with 18 bases between. The CDR3 totals 18 residues. CDR3 region: CASSLGSLGNQGNQPQHF. CDR3 coding DNA: TGTGCCAGCAGCTTAGGGTCATTGGGCAACCAGGGCAATCAGCCCCAGCATTTT.

The chain uses TRBV11-2 and TRBJ2-2, with 11 nucleotides matching TRBD2. The CDR3 runs to 16 residues. J was trimmed by 5 bases and V by 1 base; bases with no gene match: 3. The germline V gene encodes CDR1 SGHAT and CDR2 FQNNGV. CDR3 sequence reads: CASSLGLAGNTGELFF. CDR3 in DNA: TGTGCCAGCAGCTTAGGACTAGCGGGGAATACCGGGGAGCTGTTTTTT.

The V and J genes are TRBV19 and TRBJ1-5; D not resolved. Trimming cost V 1 base and J 4 bases, with 17 bases left between them. There are 17 residues in the CDR3. The V gene's germline CDR1 is LNHDA and CDR2 SQIVND (reference sequence). The CDR3, as DNA: TGTGCCAGTAGTATAGGGAGAGGAGAGCGGCTAAATCAGCCCCAGCATTTT. It specifies CASSIGRGERLNQPQHF. Complete variable domain (other parts from reference TRBV19 and TRBJ1-5): DGGITQSPKYLFRKEGQNVTLSCEQNLNHDAMYWYRQDPGQGLRLIYYSQIVNDFQKGDIAEGYSVSREKKESFPLTVTSAQKNPTAFYLCASSIGRGERLNQPQHFGDGTRLSIL.

This chain links TRBV25-1 with TRBJ1-1; D unclear. The V gene's germline CDR1 is MGHDK and CDR2 SYGVNS. The ends were cut back, 4 bases at V and 4 bases at J, with 7 bases in the middle. This CDR3 region has 12 residues. The CDR3 region is CASSVTVTEAFF. The CDR3 DNA reads TGTGCCAGCAGTGTCACAGTCACTGAAGCTTTCTTT.

This clone was observed a few times. The chain recombines TRBV19 with TRBJ1-5; D remains unclear. V gave up 8 bases and J gave up 6 bases, with 8 bases separating them. Germline CDR1 reads LNHDA; CDR2 reads SQIVND (reference sequence). The CDR3 extends over 11 amino acids. The CDR3: CASGGLQPQHF. DNA of the CDR3: TGTGCCAGTGGCGGGCTTCAGCCCCAGCATTTT. Full variable domain (outside the CDR3, taken from reference TRBV19 and TRBJ1-5): DGGITQSPKYLFRKEGQNVTLSCEQNLNHDAMYWYRQDPGQGLRLIYYSQIVNDFQKGDIAEGYSVSREKKESFPLTVTSAQKNPTAFYLCASGGLQPQHFGDGTRLSIL.

The chain recombines TRBV14 with TRBJ2-2, with a tentative D call TRBD1 (6 bases). Trimming took off 1 base at V and 7 bases at J, with 10 bases between the two ends. Germline CDR1 SGHDN, CDR2 FVKESK. This CDR3 has 14 residues. DNA of the CDR3: TGTGCCAGCAGCCAAGTTACAGGGCTCGGGGAGCTGTTTTTT. It specifies CASSQVTGLGELFF.

The chain employs TRBV29-1 and TRBJ2-1; no clear D gene. The CDR3 consists of 14 residues. CDR1 and CDR2 from the germline V gene are SQVTM and ANQGSEA. V shed 3 bases and J shed 5 bases, with 14 bases lying between them. The CDR3 spells CSVDLGPLNNEQFF. The CDR3 nucleotides are TGCAGCGTTGATTTAGGGCCCCTCAACAATGAGCAGTTCTTC.